A selection of T cell receptor beta chains follows, all from one sample in a study of blood T cell repertoires in COVID-19. Libraries were prepared by immunoSEQ multiplex PCR; TCRdb keeps only in-frame clonotypes and omits some of them. Of 18,000 or so clones in the sample, over 75% were seen once. Sequencing was performed on peripheral blood. These receptors were collected from a man between 40 and 49 years old with active COVID-19. The CDR3 runs from the conserved cysteine through the conserved F or W. D genes are given only for firm matches. For some rows the clone size is stated as once, few or many, or as a class when expanded; others skip it.

TRBV7-3	NA	TRBJ1-3	NA	TGTGCCAGCAGCTTACTTCCTGGGACACAAAAAGCCAAGGGAAACACCATATATTTT	CASSLLPGTQKAKGNTIYF
TRBV27	NA	TRBJ2-7	TRBD2	TGTGCCACCTCACCTAGCGGGAGTTCCTACGAGCAGTACTTC	CATSPSGSSYEQYF
TRBV7-2	NA	TRBJ1-5	NA	TGTGCCAGCAGCCGTGACAGGAACAATCAGCCCCAGCATTTT	CASSRDRNNQPQHF
TRBV10-2	NA	TRBJ1-1	NA	TGCGCCAGCAGAAGAAAAGAGAAGAAGACTGAAGCTTTCTTT	CASRRKEKKTEAFF
TRBV4-3	once	TRBJ2-3	TRBD1	TGCGCCAGCAGCCAACGACAGGGGCTGGGCACAGATACGCAGTATTTT	CASSQRQGLGTDTQYF
TRBV4-1	once	TRBJ2-7	TRBD1	TGCGCCAGCAGCCAAGTGGCAGGGGGCTCGTACGAGCAGTACTTC	CASSQVAGGSYEQYF
TRBV14	NA	TRBJ2-1	NA	TGTGCCAGCAGCCACATAGATAACAGGGCCCGGAATGAGCAGTTCTTC	CASSHIDNRARNEQFF
TRBV12-5	NA	TRBJ2-3	NA	TGTGCTAGTGGTGCCAGGACTATTAGCGGCACAGATACGCAGTATTTT	CASGARTISGTDTQYF
TRBV9	NA	TRBJ1-2	TRBD1	TGTGCCAGCAGCGCCGGGACAGTCTATGGCTACACCTTC	CASSAGTVYGYTF
TRBV6-6	NA	TRBJ2-5	NA	TGTGCCAGCAGTTACCGTCCAGGGGTTCAAGAGACCCAGTACTTC	CASSYRPGVQETQYF
TRBV7-2	NA	TRBJ2-7	TRBD2	TGTGCCAGCAGCTTAGTGTTGACTAGCGGTACCTACGAGCAGTACTTC	CASSLVLTSGTYEQYF
TRBV4-3	NA	TRBJ2-2	TRBD1	TGCGCCAGCAGCCAAGATGACTTGGGACAGGGGAACACCGGGGAGCTGTTTTTT	CASSQDDLGQGNTGELFF
TRBV25-1	NA	TRBJ1-2	NA	TGTGCCAGCAGTGAATATTTCGCAGGCGGGGGCTACACCTTC	CASSEYFAGGGYTF
TRBV30	NA	TRBJ1-2	NA	TGTGCCTGGAGTGCCGCGCTTAACTATGGCTACACCTTC	CAWSAALNYGYTF
TRBV7-2	NA	TRBJ2-7	TRBD2	TGTGCCAGCAGCAACCTCGACGATTGGACTAGCGGGTCCTACGAGCAGTACTTC	CASSNLDDWTSGSYEQYF
TRBV5-8	NA	TRBJ2-4	NA	TGTGCCAGCAGATCTACGGGTCTCCTAGCCAAAAACATTCAGTACTTC	CASRSTGLLAKNIQYF
TRBV6-6	NA	TRBJ2-7	TRBD1	TGTGCCAGCAGTTATTTTACAGGGGTCGAGCAGTACTTC	CASSYFTGVEQYF
TRBV18	NA	TRBJ2-7	NA	TGTGCCAGCTCACCAAGCTCGCAGGGTGGCTACGAGCAGTACTTC	CASSPSSQGGYEQYF
TRBV7-6	NA	TRBJ2-3	TRBD2	TGTGCCAGCAGCCCCATCCTAGCGGGAGGGCCTGTCACAGATACGCAGTATTTT	CASSPILAGGPVTDTQYF
TRBV27	medium-sized	TRBJ2-7	TRBD1	TGTGCCAGCAGTTTAACGCCCGGGACAGCCTACGAGCAGTACTTC	CASSLTPGTAYEQYF
TRBV5-1	NA	TRBJ1-1	NA	TGCGCCAGCAGCTCCATCATGAACACTGAAGCTTTCTTT	CASSSIMNTEAFF
TRBV21-1	once	TRBJ2-5	NA	TGTGCCAGCAGCATAGGAGGACTAGCGGAACAAGAGACCCAGTACTTC	CASSIGGLAEQETQYF
TRBV2	NA	TRBJ2-3	NA	TGTGCCAGGGGGCAGGGGAGGGGTTATACGCAGTATTTT	CARGQGRGYTQYF
TRBV7-8	once	TRBJ2-5	TRBD1	TGTGCCAGCAGTCGAACAGGGGTACGCGAAGAGACCCAGTACTTC	CASSRTGVREETQYF
TRBV10-3	NA	TRBJ2-1	NA	TGTGCCATCTCCCGGCTGGGAGCTGGAAATGAGCAGTTCTTC	CAISRLGAGNEQFF
TRBV6-2/TRBV6-3	NA	TRBJ1-5	NA	TGTGCCAGCAGTTACTCAGGGAGGAGTGGCAATCAGCCCCAGCATTTT	CASSYSGRSGNQPQHF
TRBV5-6	NA	TRBJ1-2	NA	TGTGCCAGCAGCTTGCAGGGAAGTTATGGCTACACCTTC	CASSLQGSYGYTF
TRBV7-8	NA	TRBJ2-1	TRBD2	TGTGCCAGCAGCTCTTCCCTAGCGGAGGCCTACAATGAGCAGTTCTTC	CASSSSLAEAYNEQFF
TRBV6-5	NA	TRBJ2-1	TRBD2	TGTGCCAGCAGCCTAGGGACTAGCTTAGTCAATGAGCAGTTCTTC	CASSLGTSLVNEQFF
TRBV19	NA	TRBJ2-1	NA	TGTGCCAGTAGTCCTCAGGGGTTCTCCTACAATGAGCAGTTCTTC	CASSPQGFSYNEQFF
TRBV7-8	NA	TRBJ2-1	TRBD1	TGTGCCAGCAGCTCCCCCCTTCGGACAGGGACCTACAATGAGCAGTTCTTC	CASSSPLRTGTYNEQFF
TRBV6-6	NA	TRBJ2-7	TRBD2	TGTGCCAGCAGTTACTCGGGGGGGAAAGGGTCCTACGAGCAGTACTTC	CASSYSGGKGSYEQYF
TRBV19	NA	TRBJ2-1	TRBD2	TGTGCCAGTAGTATATTTCCAGGGACTAGCGGGAAACCAGGGCAGTTCTTC	CASSIFPGTSGKPGQFF
TRBV11-2	NA	TRBJ2-1	TRBD2	TGTGCCAGCAGACTTAGCGGGAGACATTACAATGAGCAGTTCTTC	CASRLSGRHYNEQFF
TRBV5-1	NA	TRBJ2-1	TRBD2	TGCGCCAGCGGTCTAGCGGGAGGATACAATGAGCAGTTCTTC	CASGLAGGYNEQFF
TRBV9	NA	TRBJ1-1	NA	TGTGCCAGCAGCGTAGGATGGGGGGTACAAGCTTTCTTT	CASSVGWGVQAFF
TRBV5-1	NA	TRBJ2-1	TRBD2	TGCGCCAGCAGCTTGTTCGGGACTAAGAACAATGAGCAGTTCTTC	CASSLFGTKNNEQFF
TRBV2	NA	TRBJ1-4	NA	TGTGCCAGCAGTGAATTTCAGCAAGGGAGTGAAAAACTGTTTTTT	CASSEFQQGSEKLFF
TRBV9	NA	TRBJ2-2	TRBD2	TGTGCCAGCAGCGCCGGGAGGCGGGGGACCGGGGAGCTGTTTTTT	CASSAGRRGTGELFF
TRBV27	NA	TRBJ1-6	NA	TGTGCCAGCAGTAGGACAGAGTATAATTCACCCCTCCACTTT	CASSRTEYNSPLHF
TRBV5-8	NA	TRBJ1-4	NA	TGTGCCAGCAGCCCCCAGGGAGAAAAACTGTTTTTT	CASSPQGEKLFF
TRBV11-2	few	TRBJ2-7	TRBD2	TGTGCCAGCAGCACCTGGGGCGGGACTAGCGGGAAACACGAGCAGTACTTC	CASSTWGGTSGKHEQYF
TRBV6-5	NA	TRBJ1-2	NA	TGTGCCAGCCAGGACTTCTATGGCTACACCTTC	CASQDFYGYTF
TRBV7-9	NA	TRBJ1-1	TRBD1	TGTGCCAGCAGCTTAGCGCAGGGGGAGAACACTGAAGCTTTCTTT	CASSLAQGENTEAFF
TRBV30	NA	TRBJ1-4	TRBD1	TGTGCCTGGAGTGTAGGGACAGGGGCTGAAAAACTGTTTTTT	CAWSVGTGAEKLFF
TRBV10-3	NA	TRBJ2-1	TRBD2	TGTGCCATCAGTGCCGGACTAGCGGAGAGATTTTACAATGAGCAGTTCTTC	CAISAGLAERFYNEQFF
TRBV19	NA	TRBJ2-1	NA	TGTGCCAGCGGAGCCAATGAGCAGTTCTTC	CASGANEQFF
TRBV6-5	NA	TRBJ2-1	NA	TGTGCCAGCAGTTACACCGGGACATCGATGTACAATGAGCAGTTCTTC	CASSYTGTSMYNEQFF
TRBV7-2	NA	TRBJ1-1	NA	TGTGCCAGCAGCTTAATTAGGAACACTGAAGCTTTCTTT	CASSLIRNTEAFF
TRBV5-1	NA	TRBJ2-1	NA	TGCGCCAGCAGCTTGGCGGGGAATGAGCAGTTCTTC	CASSLAGNEQFF
TRBV9	NA	TRBJ1-2	NA	TGTGCCAGCAGCGCTGGGGGAGGGGTATCCTATGGCTACACCTTC	CASSAGGGVSYGYTF
TRBV29-1	NA	TRBJ1-3	NA	TGCAGCGTTGGGGTGGACAGTTCTAACACCATATATTTT	CSVGVDSSNTIYF
TRBV7-8	NA	TRBJ2-7	NA	TGTGCCAGCAGCTTTTCCGAGATCGAGCAGTACTTC	CASSFSEIEQYF